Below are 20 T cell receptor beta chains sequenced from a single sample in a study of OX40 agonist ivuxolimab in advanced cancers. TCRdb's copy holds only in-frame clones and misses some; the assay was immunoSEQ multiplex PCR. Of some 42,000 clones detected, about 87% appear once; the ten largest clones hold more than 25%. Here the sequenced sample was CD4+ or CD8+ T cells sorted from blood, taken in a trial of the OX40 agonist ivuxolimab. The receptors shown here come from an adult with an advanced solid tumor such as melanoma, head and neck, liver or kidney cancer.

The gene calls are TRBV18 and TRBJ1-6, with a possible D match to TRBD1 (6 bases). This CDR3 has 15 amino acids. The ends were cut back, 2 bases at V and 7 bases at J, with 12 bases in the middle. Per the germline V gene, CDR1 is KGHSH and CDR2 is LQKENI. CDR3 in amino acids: CASSPETGVNSPLHF. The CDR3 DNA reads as TGTGCCAGCTCACCAGAGACAGGAGTCAATTCACCCCTCCACTTT.

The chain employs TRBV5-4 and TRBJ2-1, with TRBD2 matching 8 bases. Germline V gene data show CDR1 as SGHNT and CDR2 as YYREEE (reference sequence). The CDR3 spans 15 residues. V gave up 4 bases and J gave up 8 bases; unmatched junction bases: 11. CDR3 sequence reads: CASSPPAGVVHEQFF. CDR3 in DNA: TGTGCCAGCAGCCCCCCAGCGGGAGTAGTCCATGAGCAGTTCTTC. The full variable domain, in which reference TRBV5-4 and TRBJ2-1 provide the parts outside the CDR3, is ETGVTQSPTHLIKTRGQQVTLRCSSQSGHNTVSWYQQALGQGPQFIFQYYREEENGRGNFPPRFSGLQFPNYSSELNVNALELDDSALYLCASSPPAGVVHEQFFGPGTRLTVL.

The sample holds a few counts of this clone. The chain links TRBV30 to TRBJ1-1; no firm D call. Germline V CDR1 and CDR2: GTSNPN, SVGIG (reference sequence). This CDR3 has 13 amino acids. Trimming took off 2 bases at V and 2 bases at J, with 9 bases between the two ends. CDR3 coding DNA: TGTGCCTGGAGTAGGTCAGATAACACTGAAGCTTTCTTT. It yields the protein CAWSRSDNTEAFF.

CDR3 residues: CAISEGLAGSNEQFF. As DNA, the CDR3 is TGTGCCATCAGTGAGGGACTAGCGGGATCCAATGAGCAGTTCTTC. The chain uses TRBV10-3 and TRBJ2-1, with TRBD2 matching 12 bases. Looked up from germline, CDR1 is ENHRY and CDR2 is SYGVKD. This CDR3 contains 15 residues. The V gene end was trimmed by 2 bases and the J gene end by 6 bases; junction bases not matched to a gene: 2.

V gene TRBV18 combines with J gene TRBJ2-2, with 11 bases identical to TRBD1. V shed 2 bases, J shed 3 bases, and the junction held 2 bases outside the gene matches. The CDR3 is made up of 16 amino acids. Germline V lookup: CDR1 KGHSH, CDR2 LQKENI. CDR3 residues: CASSPSGQGDTGELFF. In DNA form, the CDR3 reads TGTGCCAGCTCACCATCGGGACAGGGGGACACCGGGGAGCTGTTTTTT.

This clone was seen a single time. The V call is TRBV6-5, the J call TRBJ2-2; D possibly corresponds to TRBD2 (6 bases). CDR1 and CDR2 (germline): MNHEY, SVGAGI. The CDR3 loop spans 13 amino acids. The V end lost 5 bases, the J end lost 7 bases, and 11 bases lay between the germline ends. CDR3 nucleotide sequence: TGTGCCAGCAGTCGGGAGACCCACGGGGAGCTGTTTTTT. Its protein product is CASSRETHGELFF.

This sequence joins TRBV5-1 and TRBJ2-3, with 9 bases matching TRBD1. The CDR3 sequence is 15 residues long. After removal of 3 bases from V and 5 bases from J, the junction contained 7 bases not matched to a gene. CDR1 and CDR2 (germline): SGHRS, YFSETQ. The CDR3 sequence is CASSSSGTGRDTQYF. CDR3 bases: TGCGCCAGCAGCTCGTCCGGGACAGGGCGAGATACGCAGTATTTT.

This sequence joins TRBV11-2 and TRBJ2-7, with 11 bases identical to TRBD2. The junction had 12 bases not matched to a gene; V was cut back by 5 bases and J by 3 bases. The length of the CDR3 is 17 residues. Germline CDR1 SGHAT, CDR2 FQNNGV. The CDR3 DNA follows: TGTGCCAGCAGCCCCCTCGTAGCGGGGGGGGAGGGCTACGAGCAGTACTTC. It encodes CASSPLVAGGEGYEQYF.

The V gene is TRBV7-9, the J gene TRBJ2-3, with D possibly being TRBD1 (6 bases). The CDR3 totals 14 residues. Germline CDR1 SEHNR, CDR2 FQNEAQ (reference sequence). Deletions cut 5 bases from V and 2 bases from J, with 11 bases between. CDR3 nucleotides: TGTGCCAGCAGCACCTGGACAGACACAGATACGCAGTATTTT. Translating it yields CASSTWTDTDTQYF. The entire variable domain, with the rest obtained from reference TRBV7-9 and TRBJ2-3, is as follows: DTGVSQNPRHKITKRGQNVTFRCDPISEHNRLYWYRQTLGQGPEFLTYFQNEAQLEKSRLLSDRFSAERPKGSFSTLEIQRTEQGDSAMYLCASSTWTDTDTQYFGPGTRLTVL.

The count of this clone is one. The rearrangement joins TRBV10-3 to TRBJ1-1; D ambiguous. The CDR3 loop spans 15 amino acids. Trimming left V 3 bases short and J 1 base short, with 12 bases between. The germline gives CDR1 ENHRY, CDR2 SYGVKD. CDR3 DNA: TGTGCCATCAGTGACGGAGTAAATAAGAACACTGAAGCTTTCTTT. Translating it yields CAISDGVNKNTEAFF.

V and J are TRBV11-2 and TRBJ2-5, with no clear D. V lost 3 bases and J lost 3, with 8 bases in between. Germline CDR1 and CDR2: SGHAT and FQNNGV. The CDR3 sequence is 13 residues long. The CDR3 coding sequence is TGTGCCAGCAGCTTTTACCCCAAAGAGACCCAGTACTTC. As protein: CASSFYPKETQYF.

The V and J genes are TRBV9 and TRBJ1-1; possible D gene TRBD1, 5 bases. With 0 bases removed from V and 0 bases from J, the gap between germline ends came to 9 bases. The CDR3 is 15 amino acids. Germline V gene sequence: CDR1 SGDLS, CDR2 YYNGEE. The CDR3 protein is CASSVGGHMNTEAFF. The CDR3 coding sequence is TGTGCCAGCAGCGTAGGTGGACACATGAACACTGAAGCTTTCTTT.

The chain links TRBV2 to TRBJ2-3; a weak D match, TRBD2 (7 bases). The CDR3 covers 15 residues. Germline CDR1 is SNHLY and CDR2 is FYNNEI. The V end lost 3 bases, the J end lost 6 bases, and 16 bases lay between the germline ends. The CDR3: CASSDTGGRTDTQYF. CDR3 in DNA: TGTGCCAGCAGTGATACGGGGGGCCGGACTGATACGCAGTATTTT. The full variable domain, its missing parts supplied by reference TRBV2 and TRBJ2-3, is EPEVTQTPSHQVTQMGQEVILRCVPISNHLYFYWYRQILGQKVEFLVSFYNNEISEKSEIFDDQFSVERPDGSNFTLKIRSTKLEDSAMYFCASSDTGGRTDTQYFGPGTRLTVL.

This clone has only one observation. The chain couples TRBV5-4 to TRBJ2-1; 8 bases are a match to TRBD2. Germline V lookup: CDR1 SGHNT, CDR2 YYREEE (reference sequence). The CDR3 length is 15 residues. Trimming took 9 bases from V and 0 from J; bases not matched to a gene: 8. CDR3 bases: TGTGCCATCCCGACTAGCGCTAACTCCTACAATGAGCAGTTCTTC. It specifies CAIPTSANSYNEQFF.

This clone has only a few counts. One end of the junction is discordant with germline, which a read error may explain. CDR3 sequence: CASSTGQGPF. The CDR3 DNA reads TGCGCCAGCAGCACCGGACAGGGGCCCTTC. This chain connects TRBV5-1 to TRBJ1-2; 9 bases are shared with TRBD1. Germline V CDR1 and CDR2: SGHRS, YFSETQ. The CDR3 is 10 residues long.

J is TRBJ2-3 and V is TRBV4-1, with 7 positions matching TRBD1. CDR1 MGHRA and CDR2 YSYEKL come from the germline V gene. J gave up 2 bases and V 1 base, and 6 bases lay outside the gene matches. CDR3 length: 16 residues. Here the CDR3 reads CASSQVNRGTTDTQYF. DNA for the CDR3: TGCGCCAGCAGCCAAGTTAACAGGGGAACCACAGATACGCAGTATTTT.

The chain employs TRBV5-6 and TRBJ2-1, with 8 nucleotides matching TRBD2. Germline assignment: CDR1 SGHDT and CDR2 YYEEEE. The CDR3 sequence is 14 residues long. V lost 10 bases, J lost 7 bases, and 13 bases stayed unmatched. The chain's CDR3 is CAGGTRGSGNEQFF. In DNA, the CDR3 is TGTGCCGGGGGGACTAGGGGTTCTGGGAATGAGCAGTTCTTC. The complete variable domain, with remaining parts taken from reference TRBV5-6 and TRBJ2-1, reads DAGVTQSPTHLIKTRGQQVTLRCSPKSGHDTVSWYQQALGQGPQFIFQYYEEEERQRGNFPDRFSGHQFPNYSSELNVNALLLGDSALYLCAGGTRGSGNEQFFGPGTRLTVL.

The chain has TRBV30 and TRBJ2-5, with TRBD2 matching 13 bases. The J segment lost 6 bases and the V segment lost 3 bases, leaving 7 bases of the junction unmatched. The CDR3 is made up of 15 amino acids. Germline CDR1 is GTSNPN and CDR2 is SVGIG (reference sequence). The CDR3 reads CAWRDRTSGSKTQYF. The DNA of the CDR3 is TGTGCCTGGAGGGATCGGACTAGCGGGAGTAAGACCCAGTACTTC.

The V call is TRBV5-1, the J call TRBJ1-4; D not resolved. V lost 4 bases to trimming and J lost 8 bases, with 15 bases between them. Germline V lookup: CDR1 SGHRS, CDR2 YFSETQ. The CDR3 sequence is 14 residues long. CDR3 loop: CASSTEAPYEKLFF. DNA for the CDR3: TGCGCCAGCAGCACGGAGGCGCCGTACGAAAAACTGTTTTTT.

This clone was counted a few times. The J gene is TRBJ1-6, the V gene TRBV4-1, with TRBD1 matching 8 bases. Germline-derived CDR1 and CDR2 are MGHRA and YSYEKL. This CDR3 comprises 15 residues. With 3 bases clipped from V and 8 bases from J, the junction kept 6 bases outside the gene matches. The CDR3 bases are TGCGCCAGCAGCCACTGGACAGGGAGTGATTCACCCCTCCACTTT. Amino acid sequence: CASSHWTGSDSPLHF.